This T cell receptor (beta chain) is drawn from a study of blood T cell repertoires in COVID-19. Whole-study context: T cells, B-cell-depleted T cells, or PBMCs supplied cDNA or gDNA.

In the original workflow: Reference gene primer amplification yielded estimated nucleated cell counts. Sequencing was performed with immunoSEQ multiplex PCR; in TCRdb, only in-frame clones are kept and a portion is missing. From that table come the V and J calls and clone size; the DNA was used to work out D and trimming. Among 100,000 or so clones listed, roughly two thirds were seen once. V was clipped by 1 base and J by 3 bases; unmatched bases: 12. This CDR3 has 18 residues. CDR1 and CDR2 from the germline V gene are KGHSH and LQKENI. This chain uses TRBV18 with TRBJ1-2; 9 bases are a match to TRBD1. The origin of this receptor is a man at least 80 years old with acute or convalescent COVID-19. What was sequenced was peripheral blood. The CDR3 DNA follows: TGTGCCAGCTCACCACTGGCCGCTCGACAGGGGGTCGACTATGGCTACACCTTC. Amino acid sequence: CASSPLAARQGVDYGYTF.